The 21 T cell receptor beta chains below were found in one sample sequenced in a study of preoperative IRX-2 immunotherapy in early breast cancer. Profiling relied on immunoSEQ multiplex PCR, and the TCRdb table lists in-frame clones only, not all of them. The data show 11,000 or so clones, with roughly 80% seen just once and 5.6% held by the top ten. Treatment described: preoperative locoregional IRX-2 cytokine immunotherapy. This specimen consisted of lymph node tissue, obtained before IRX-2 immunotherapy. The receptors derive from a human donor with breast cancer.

CDR3 coding DNA: TGTGCCAGCAGGGCGGGACAGGAGACTAATCAGCCCCAGCATTTT. Its protein product is CASRAGQETNQPQHF. The V call is TRBV28, the J call TRBJ1-5, with 8 bases identical to TRBD1. Unmatched junction bases numbered 8, after V lost 6 bases and J lost 4 bases. This CDR3 is 15 amino acids long. The V gene's germline CDR1 is MDHEN and CDR2 SYDVKM.

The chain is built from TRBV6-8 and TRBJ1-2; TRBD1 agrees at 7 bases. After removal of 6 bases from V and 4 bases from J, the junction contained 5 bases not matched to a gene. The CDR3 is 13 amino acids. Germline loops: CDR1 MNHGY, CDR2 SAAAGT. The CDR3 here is CASSPTGAYGYTF. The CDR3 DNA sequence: TGTGCCAGCAGCCCTACAGGGGCCTATGGCTACACCTTC.

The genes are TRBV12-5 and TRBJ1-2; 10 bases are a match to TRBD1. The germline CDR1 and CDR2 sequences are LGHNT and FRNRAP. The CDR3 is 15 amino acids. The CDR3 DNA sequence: TGTGCCAGCATTGGCCGGGACAGGGGAGGGAATGGCTACACCTTC. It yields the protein CASIGRDRGGNGYTF. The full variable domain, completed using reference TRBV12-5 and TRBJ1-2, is DARVTQTPRHKVTEMGQEVTMRCQPILGHNTVFWYRQTMMQGLELLAYFRNRAPLDDSGMPKDRFSAEMPDATLATLKIQPSEPRDSAVYFCASIGRDRGGNGYTFGSGTRLTVV.

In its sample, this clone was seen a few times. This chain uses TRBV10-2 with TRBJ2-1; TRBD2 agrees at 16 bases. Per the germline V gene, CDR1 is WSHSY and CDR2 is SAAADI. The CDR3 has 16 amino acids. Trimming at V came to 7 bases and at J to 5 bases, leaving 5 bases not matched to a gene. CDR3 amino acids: CASTPGLAGGDNEQFF. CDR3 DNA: TGCGCCAGCACTCCGGGACTAGCGGGAGGGGACAATGAGCAGTTCTTC.

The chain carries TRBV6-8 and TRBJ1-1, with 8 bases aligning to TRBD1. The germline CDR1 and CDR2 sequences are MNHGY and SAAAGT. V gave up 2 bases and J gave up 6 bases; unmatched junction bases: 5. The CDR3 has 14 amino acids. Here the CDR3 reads CASSYVDREAEAFF. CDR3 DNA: TGTGCCAGCAGTTACGTGGACAGGGAGGCTGAAGCTTTCTTT.

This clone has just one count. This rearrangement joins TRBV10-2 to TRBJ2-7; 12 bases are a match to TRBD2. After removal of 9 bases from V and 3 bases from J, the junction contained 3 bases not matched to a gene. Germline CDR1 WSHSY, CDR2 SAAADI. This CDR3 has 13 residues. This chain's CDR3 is CASSSGRVYEQYF. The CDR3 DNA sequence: TGCGCCAGTTCTAGCGGGAGGGTCTACGAGCAGTACTTC.

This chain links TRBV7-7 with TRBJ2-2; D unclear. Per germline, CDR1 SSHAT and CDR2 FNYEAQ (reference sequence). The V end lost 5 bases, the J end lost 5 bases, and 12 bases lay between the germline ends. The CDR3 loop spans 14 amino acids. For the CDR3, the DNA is TGTGCCAGCAGCATCGTACCTGAGACCGGGGAGCTGTTTTTT. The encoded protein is CASSIVPETGELFF.

The CDR3 region has the DNA TGCGCCAGCACCTTCAAGAGGGACAGGGGCAATCAGCCCCAGCATTTT. Translation: CASTFKRDRGNQPQHF. V usage is TRBV23-1 and J usage is TRBJ1-5; 9 nucleotides line up with TRBD1. TRBV23-1 is labeled an ORF, and its function is uncertain. The CDR3 runs to 16 residues. V shed 7 bases, J shed 2 bases, and the junction held 9 bases outside the gene matches.

The CDR3 DNA sequence: TGTGCCAGCAGATCACAGGGTGCCACCGGGGAGCTGTTTTTT. It yields the protein CASRSQGATGELFF. This chain connects TRBV6-8 to TRBJ2-2, with a possible D match to TRBD1 (6 bases). Germline-derived CDR1 and CDR2 are MNHGY and SAAAGT. Trimming took 6 bases from V and 4 from J, leaving 12 bases between them. The CDR3 is 14 residues long.

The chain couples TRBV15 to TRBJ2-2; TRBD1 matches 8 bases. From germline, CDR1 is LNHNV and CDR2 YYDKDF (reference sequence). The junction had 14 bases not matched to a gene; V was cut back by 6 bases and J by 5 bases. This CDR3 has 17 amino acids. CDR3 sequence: CATSEEFVTGGTGELFF. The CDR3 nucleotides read TGTGCCACCAGTGAGGAGTTCGTCACAGGGGGGACCGGGGAGCTGTTTTTT.

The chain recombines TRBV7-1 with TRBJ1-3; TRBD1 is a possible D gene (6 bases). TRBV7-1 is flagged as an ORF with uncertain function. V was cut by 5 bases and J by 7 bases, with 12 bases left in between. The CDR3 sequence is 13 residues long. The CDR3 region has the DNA TGTGCCAGCAGCCCGTCGACAGGCAACACCATATATTTT. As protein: CASSPSTGNTIYF.

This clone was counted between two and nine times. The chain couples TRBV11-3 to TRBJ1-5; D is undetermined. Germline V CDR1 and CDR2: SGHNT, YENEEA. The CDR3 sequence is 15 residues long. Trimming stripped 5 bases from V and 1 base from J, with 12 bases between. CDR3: CASSLLLGSNQPQHF. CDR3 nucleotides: TGTGCCAGCAGCCTCTTGTTGGGAAGCAATCAGCCCCAGCATTTT.

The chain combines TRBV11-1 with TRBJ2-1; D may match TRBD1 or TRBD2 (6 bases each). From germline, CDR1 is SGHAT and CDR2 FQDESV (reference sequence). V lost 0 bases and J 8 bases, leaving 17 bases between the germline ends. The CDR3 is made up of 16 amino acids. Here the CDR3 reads CASSLARDTLRDEQFF. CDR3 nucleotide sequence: TGTGCCAGCAGCTTAGCGCGGGACACTCTTCGGGATGAGCAGTTCTTC.

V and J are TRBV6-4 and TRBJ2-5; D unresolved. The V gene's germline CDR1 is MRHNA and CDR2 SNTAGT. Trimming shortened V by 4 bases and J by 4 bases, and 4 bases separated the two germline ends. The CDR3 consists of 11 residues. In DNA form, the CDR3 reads TGTGCCAGCAGTGCAAGAGAGACCCAGTACTTC. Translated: CASSARETQYF.

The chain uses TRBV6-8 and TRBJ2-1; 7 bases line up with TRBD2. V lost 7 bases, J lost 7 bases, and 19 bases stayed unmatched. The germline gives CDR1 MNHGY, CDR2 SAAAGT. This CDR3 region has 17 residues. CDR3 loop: CASTSRIWGRARNEQFF. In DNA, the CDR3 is TGTGCCAGCACTTCCAGAATATGGGGGAGGGCACGGAATGAGCAGTTCTTC.

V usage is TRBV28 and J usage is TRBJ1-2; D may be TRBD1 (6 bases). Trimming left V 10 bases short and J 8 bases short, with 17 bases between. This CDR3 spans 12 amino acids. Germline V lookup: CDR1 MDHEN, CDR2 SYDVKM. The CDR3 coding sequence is TGTGCCATACCGGACAGACGGGAAGGCTACACCTTC. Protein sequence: CAIPDRREGYTF.

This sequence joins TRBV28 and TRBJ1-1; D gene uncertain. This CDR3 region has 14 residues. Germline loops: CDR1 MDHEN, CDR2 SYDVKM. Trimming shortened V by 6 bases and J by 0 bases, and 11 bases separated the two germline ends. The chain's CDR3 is CASRKHTVNTEAFF. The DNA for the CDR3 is TGTGCCAGCAGGAAGCACACAGTGAACACTGAAGCTTTCTTT.

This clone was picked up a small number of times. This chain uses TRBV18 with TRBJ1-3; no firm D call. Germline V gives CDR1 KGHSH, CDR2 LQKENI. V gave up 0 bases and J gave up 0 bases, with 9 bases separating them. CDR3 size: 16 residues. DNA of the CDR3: TGTGCCAGCTCACCACCGGGCAGACTCTCTGGAAACACCATATATTTT. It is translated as CASSPPGRLSGNTIYF.

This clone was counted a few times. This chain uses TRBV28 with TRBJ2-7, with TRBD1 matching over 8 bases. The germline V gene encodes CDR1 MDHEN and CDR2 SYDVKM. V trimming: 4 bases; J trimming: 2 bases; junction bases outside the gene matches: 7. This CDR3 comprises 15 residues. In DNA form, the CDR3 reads TGTGCCAGCAGTTCGGCCGGACAGGGCGCCTACGAGCAGTACTTC. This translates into CASSSAGQGAYEQYF.

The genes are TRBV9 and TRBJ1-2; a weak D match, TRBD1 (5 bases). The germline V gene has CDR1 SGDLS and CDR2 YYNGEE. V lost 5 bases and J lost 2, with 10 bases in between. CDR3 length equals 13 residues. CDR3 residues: CASSEEGNYGYTF. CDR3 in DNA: TGTGCCAGCAGTGAAGAGGGGAACTATGGCTACACCTTC.

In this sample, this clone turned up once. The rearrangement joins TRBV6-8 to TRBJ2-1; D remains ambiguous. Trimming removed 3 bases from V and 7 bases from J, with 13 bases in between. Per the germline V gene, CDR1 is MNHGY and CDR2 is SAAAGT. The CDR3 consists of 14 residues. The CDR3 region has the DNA TGTGCCAGCAGTTATGGACCCCTTCGGAATGAGCAGTTCTTC. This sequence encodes CASSYGPLRNEQFF.